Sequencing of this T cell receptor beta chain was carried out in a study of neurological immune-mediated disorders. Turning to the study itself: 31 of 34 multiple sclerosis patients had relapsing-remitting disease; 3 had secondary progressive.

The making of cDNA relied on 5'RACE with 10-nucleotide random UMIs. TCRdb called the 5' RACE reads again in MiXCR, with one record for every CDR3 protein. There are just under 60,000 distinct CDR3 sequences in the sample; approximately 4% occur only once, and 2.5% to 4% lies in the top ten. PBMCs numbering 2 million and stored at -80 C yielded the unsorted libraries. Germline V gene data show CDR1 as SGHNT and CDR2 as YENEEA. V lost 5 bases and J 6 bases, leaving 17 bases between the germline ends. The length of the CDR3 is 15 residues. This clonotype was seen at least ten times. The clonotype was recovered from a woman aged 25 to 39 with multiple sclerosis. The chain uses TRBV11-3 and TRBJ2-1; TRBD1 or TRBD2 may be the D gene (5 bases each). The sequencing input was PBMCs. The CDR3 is CASSRPGLSGNEQFF. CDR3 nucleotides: TGTGCCAGCAGCCGCCCGGGGCTAAGCGGCAATGAGCAGTTCTTC.